These T cell receptor beta chains were read from a single sample in a study of blood T cell repertoires in COVID-19. This table comes from immunoSEQ multiplex PCR, and its TCRdb copy is limited to in-frame clones, with some not included. Of 85,000 to 120,000 clones listed, 78% are singletons. Source material: peripheral blood. These receptors all come from a man in his 60s with active or convalescent COVID-19. Both conserved end residues are part of each CDR3. The order of the fields is D gene, V gene, J gene, clone size, CDR3 protein, CDR3 DNA. A D gene is named only where the DNA matches it firmly. Clone size is shown for a subset of rows, as once, few, many or a class of expanded clone.

.	TRBV11-3	TRBJ2-4	.	CASSLTIAKNIQYF	TGTGCCAGCAGTTTAACTATAGCCAAAAACATTCAGTACTTC
.	TRBV2	TRBJ1-1	once	CASSEGRGYMNTEAFF	TGTGCCAGCAGTGAGGGCAGGGGCTATATGAACACTGAAGCTTTCTTT
TRBD1	TRBV6-2/TRBV6-3	TRBJ1-5	.	CASSLRLRQGPSSQPQHF	TGTGCCAGCAGTTTGCGTTTGAGACAGGGACCTTCGAGTCAGCCCCAGCATTTT
TRBD1	TRBV28	TRBJ1-5	.	CASRPGTGLNQPQHF	TGTGCCAGCAGACCCGGGACAGGGTTAAATCAGCCCCAGCATTTT
.	TRBV12-3/TRBV12-4	TRBJ1-1	.	CASRAETEAFF	TGTGCCAGCAGGGCGGAGACTGAAGCTTTCTTT
TRBD1	TRBV6-6	TRBJ1-4	.	CASSRGGRGEKLFF	TGTGCCAGCAGTCGAGGGGGCAGGGGTGAAAAACTGTTTTTT
TRBD1	TRBV6-6	TRBJ2-3	.	CASSSGQGGVKDTQYF	TGTGCCAGCAGCTCCGGACAGGGCGGCGTAAAAGATACGCAGTATTTT
TRBD2	TRBV7-3	TRBJ2-1	.	CASSSGTSGYNEQFF	TGTGCCAGCAGCTCCGGGACTAGCGGCTACAATGAGCAGTTCTTC
TRBD1	TRBV9	TRBJ1-5	.	CASRRRGRTNQPQHF	TGTGCCAGCAGAAGGAGGGGGCGCACGAATCAGCCCCAGCATTTT
.	TRBV12-3/TRBV12-4	TRBJ1-2	.	CASSPLGGGYTF	TGTGCCAGCAGTCCACTCGGGGGAGGCTACACCTTC
TRBD1	TRBV6-6	TRBJ2-1	.	CASSSVYRGSYNEQFF	TGTGCCAGCAGTTCCGTTTACAGGGGCTCCTACAATGAGCAGTTCTTC
TRBD1	TRBV6-6	TRBJ1-2	.	CASSYSSQGAWGGYTF	TGTGCCAGCAGTTACTCGTCTCAGGGGGCATGGGGTGGCTACACCTTC
TRBD1	TRBV4-1	TRBJ1-5	.	CASSRNRGGNQPQHF	TGCGCCAGCAGCCGTAACAGGGGGGGCAATCAGCCCCAGCATTTT
.	TRBV4-1	TRBJ2-3	.	CASNPRGEPATDTQYF	TGCGCCAGCAACCCAAGAGGCGAGCCGGCCACAGATACGCAGTATTTT
.	TRBV18	TRBJ1-2	.	CASSPPGADGYTF	TGTGCCAGCTCACCACCAGGGGCTGACGGCTACACCTTC
TRBD1	TRBV7-2	TRBJ1-5	.	CASSPRTGSNQPQHF	TGTGCCAGCAGCCCTCGGACAGGTAGCAATCAGCCCCAGCATTTT
TRBD1	TRBV14	TRBJ1-1	.	CASSHPGQGVNTEAFF	TGTGCCAGCAGCCACCCTGGACAGGGCGTGAACACTGAAGCTTTCTTT
.	TRBV27	TRBJ1-6	.	CASSPNGANSPLHF	TGTGCCAGCAGTCCGAATGGGGCCAATTCACCCCTCCACTTT
.	TRBV18	TRBJ2-1	.	CASSPFTQGNEQFF	TGTGCCAGCTCACCATTTACCCAGGGAAATGAGCAGTTCTTC
TRBD2	TRBV18	TRBJ2-5	.	CASSHDSGRAQPQYF	TGTGCCAGCTCCCACGACAGCGGGAGGGCCCAGCCCCAGTACTTC
.	TRBV27	TRBJ2-7	once	CASSFERSSYEQYF	TGTGCCAGCAGTTTCGAGAGGAGCTCCTACGAGCAGTACTTC
.	TRBV5-5	TRBJ2-5	.	CASSLWIRGAQETQYF	TGTGCCAGCAGCTTGTGGATACGGGGAGCACAAGAGACCCAGTACTTC
TRBD2	TRBV19	TRBJ2-2	.	CASSIQELAGVKMNTGELFF	TGTGCCAGTAGTATTCAGGAGCTAGCGGGGGTCAAAATGAACACCGGGGAGCTGTTTTTT
TRBD1	TRBV3-1/TRBV3-2	TRBJ1-5	.	CASSRNPRDRANQPQHF	TGTGCCAGCAGCCGGAACCCCCGGGACAGGGCCAATCAGCCCCAGCATTTT
TRBD1	TRBV15	TRBJ1-2	.	CATSRGTGGYGYTF	TGTGCCACCAGCAGAGGGACAGGGGGCTATGGCTACACCTTC
TRBD1	TRBV28	TRBJ1-5	.	CASSPGQGYDQPQHF	TGTGCCAGCAGCCCGGGACAGGGGTACGATCAGCCCCAGCATTTT
.	TRBV9	TRBJ2-3	few	CASSVAEFTDTQYF	TGTGCCAGCAGCGTAGCAGAATTCACAGATACGCAGTATTTT
TRBD1	TRBV5-1	TRBJ1-5	few	CASSLEQGAQPQHF	TGCGCCAGCAGCTTGGAACAGGGGGCTCAGCCCCAGCATTTT
.	TRBV3-1/TRBV3-2	TRBJ2-7	.	CASSQATPYEQYF	TGTGCCAGCAGCCAAGCAACACCCTACGAGCAGTACTTC
.	TRBV19	TRBJ1-1	.	CASSRAQQVSRTEAFF	TGTGCCAGTAGTAGGGCCCAACAGGTATCCAGGACTGAAGCTTTCTTT
TRBD1	TRBV7-2	TRBJ1-1	.	CASSLVPQGGTEAFF	TGTGCCAGCAGCTTAGTCCCACAGGGGGGCACTGAAGCTTTCTTT
.	TRBV9	TRBJ1-5	.	CASSVNSNQPQHF	TGTGCCAGCAGCGTTAATAGCAATCAGCCCCAGCATTTT
.	TRBV29-1	TRBJ2-1	.	CSVRLGVEQFF	TGCAGCGTCCGGCTAGGGGTTGAGCAGTTCTTC
TRBD1	TRBV27	TRBJ2-2	few	CASSSGQGVSNTGELFF	TGTGCCAGCAGTTCAGGACAGGGAGTATCGAACACCGGGGAGCTGTTTTTT
TRBD1	TRBV24-1	TRBJ1-1	.	CATSAGGMNTEAFF	TGTGCCACCAGTGCAGGGGGGATGAACACTGAAGCTTTCTTT
.	TRBV6-5	TRBJ2-2	once	CASTGQYTGELFF	TGTGCCAGCACTGGACAGTACACCGGGGAGCTGTTTTTT
.	TRBV11-2	TRBJ2-1	.	CASSLGLGRQFF	TGTGCCAGCAGCTTAGGTTTGGGCCGGCAGTTCTTC
TRBD2	TRBV5-1	TRBJ2-7	.	CASSGTSGRRVYEQYF	TGCGCCAGCAGTGGGACTAGCGGGCGGAGGGTCTACGAGCAGTACTTC
.	TRBV27	TRBJ2-2	few	CASSLGGVAGELFF	TGTGCCAGCAGTTTAGGAGGGGTGGCCGGGGAGCTGTTTTTT
.	TRBV7-9	TRBJ2-7	.	CASSPSGTYEQYF	TGTGCCAGCAGCCCAAGCGGAACCTACGAGCAGTACTTC
TRBD2	TRBV4-1	TRBJ2-7	.	CASSHPDAPESGGYEQYF	TGCGCCAGCAGCCACCCCGATGCCCCGGAGAGCGGGGGCTACGAGCAGTACTTC
TRBD2	TRBV5-5	TRBJ2-1	few	CASSLGLAIREQFF	TGTGCCAGCAGCTTGGGACTAGCGATCCGAGAGCAGTTCTTC
TRBD1	TRBV27	TRBJ1-6	.	CASRGQGVRNSPLHF	TGTGCCAGCAGAGGACAGGGGGTGAGGAATTCACCCCTCCACTTT
TRBD1	TRBV27	TRBJ2-1	.	CASGSTGGEQFF	TGTGCCAGCGGGTCGACAGGGGGTGAGCAGTTCTTC
.	TRBV4-1	TRBJ1-2	.	CASSQAEGRTYGYTF	TGCGCCAGCAGCCAAGCGGAGGGCCGAACTTATGGCTACACCTTC
TRBD1	TRBV27	TRBJ2-7	.	CASSPRTGGDEQYF	TGTGCCAGCAGTCCAAGGACAGGGGGTGACGAGCAGTACTTC